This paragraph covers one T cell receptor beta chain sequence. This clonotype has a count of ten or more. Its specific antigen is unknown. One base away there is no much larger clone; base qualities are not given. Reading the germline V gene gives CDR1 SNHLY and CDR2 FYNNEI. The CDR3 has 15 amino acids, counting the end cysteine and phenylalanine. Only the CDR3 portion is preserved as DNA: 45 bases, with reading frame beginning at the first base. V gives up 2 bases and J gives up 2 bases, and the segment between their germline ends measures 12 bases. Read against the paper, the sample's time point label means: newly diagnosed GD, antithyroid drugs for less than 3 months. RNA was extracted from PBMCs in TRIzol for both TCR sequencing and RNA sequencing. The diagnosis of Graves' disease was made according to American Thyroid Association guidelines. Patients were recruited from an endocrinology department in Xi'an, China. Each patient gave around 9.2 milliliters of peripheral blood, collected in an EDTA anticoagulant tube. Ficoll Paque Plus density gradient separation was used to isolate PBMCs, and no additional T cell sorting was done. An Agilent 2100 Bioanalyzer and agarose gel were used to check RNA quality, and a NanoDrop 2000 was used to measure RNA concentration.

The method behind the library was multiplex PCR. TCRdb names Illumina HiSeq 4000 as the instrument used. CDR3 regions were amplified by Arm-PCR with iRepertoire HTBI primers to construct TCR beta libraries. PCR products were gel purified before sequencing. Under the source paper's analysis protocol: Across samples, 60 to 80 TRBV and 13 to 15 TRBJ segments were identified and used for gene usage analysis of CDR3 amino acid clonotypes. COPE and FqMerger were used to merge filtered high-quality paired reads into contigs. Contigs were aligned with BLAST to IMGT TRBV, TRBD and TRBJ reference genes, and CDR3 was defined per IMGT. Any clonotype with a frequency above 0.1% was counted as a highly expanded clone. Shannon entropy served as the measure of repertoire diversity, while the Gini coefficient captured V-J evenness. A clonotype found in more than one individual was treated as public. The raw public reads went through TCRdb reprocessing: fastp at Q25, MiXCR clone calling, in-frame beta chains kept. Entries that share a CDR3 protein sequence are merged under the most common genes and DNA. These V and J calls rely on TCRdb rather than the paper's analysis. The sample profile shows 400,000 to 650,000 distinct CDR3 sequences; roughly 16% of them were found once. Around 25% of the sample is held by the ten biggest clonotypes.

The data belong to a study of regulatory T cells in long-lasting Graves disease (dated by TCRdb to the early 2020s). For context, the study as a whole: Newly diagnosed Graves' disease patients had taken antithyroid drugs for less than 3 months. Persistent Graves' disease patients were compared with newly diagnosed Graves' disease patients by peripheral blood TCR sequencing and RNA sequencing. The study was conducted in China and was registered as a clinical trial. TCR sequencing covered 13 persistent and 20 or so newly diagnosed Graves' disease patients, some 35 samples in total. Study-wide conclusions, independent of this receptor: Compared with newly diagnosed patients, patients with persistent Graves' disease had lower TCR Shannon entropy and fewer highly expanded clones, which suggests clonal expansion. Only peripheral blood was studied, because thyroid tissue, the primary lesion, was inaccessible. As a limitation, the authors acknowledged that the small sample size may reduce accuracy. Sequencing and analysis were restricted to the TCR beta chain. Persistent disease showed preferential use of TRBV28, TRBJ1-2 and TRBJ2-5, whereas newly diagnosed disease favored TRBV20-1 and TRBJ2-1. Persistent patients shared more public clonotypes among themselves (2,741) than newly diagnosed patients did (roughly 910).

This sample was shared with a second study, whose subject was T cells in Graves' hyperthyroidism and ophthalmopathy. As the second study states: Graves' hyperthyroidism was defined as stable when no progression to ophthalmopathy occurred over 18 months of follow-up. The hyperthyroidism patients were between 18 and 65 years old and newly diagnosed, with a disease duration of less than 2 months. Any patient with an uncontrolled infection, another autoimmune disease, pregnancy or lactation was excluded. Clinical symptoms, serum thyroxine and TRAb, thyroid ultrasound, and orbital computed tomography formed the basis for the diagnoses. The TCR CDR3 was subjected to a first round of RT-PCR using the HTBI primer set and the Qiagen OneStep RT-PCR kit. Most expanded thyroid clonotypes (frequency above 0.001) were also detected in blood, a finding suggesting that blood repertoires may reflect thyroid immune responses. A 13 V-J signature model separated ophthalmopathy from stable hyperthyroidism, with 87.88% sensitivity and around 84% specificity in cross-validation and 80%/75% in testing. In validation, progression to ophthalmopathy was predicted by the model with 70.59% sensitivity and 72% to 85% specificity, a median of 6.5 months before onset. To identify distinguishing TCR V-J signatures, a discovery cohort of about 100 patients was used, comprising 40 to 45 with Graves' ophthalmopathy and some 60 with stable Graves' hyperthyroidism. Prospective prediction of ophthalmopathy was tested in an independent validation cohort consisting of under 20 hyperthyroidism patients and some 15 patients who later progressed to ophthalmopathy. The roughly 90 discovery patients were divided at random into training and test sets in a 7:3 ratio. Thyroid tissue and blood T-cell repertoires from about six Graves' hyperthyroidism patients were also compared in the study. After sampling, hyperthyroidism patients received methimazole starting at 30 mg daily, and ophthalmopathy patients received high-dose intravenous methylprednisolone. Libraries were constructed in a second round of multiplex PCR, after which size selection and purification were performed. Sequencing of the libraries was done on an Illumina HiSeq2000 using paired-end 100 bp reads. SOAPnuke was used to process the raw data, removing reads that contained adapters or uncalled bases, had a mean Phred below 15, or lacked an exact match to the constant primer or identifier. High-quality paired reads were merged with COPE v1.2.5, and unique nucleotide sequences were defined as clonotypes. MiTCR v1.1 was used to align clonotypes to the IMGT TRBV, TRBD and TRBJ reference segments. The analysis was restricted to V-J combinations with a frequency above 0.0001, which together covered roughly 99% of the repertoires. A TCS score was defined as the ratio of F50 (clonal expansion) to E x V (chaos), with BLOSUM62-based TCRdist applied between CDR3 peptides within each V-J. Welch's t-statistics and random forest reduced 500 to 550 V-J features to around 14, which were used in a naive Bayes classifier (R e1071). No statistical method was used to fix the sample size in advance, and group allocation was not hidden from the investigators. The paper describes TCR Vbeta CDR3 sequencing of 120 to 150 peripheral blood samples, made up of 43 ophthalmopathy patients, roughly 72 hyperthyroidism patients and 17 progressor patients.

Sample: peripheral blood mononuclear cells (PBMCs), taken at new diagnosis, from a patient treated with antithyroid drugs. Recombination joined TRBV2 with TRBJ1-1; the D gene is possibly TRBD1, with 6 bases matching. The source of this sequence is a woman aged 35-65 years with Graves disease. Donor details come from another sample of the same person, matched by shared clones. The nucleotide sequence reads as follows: TGTGCCAGCAGTGAAATACAGGGAAGAAACACTGAAGCTTTCTTT. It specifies CASSEIQGRNTEAFF.